This is a list of T cell receptor beta chains from one sample in a study of CD8 T cells in ankylosing spondylitis. TCRdb used MiXCR to reprocess the 5' RACE reads, holding one entry per CDR3 protein. The data contain roughly 180,000 distinct CDR3 sequences, 11% of them singletons. The sequencing input was blood, either unsorted or a sorted T cell fraction (not recorded which). The receptors here all came from a male donor with ankylosing spondylitis or in good health (not recorded which). CDR3s include the opening cysteine and the closing phenylalanine or tryptophan. Each record gives: D gene, J gene, V gene, clone size, CDR3 protein, CDR3 DNA. The D gene is left open where the match is weak. Not every row has a clone size; where given, it reads once, few, many or a size class.

D gene: TRBD1
J gene: TRBJ2-1
V gene: TRBV7-8
clone size: -
CDR3 protein: CASSFTSNRGERWQFF
CDR3 DNA: TGTGCCAGCAGCTTTACGAGCAACAGGGGAGAGAGGTGGCAGTTCTTC

D gene: -
J gene: TRBJ2-7
V gene: TRBV6-1
clone size: -
CDR3 protein: CASSPRESSYEQYF
CDR3 DNA: TGTGCCAGCAGCCCCCGCGAAAGCTCCTACGAGCAGTACTTC

D gene: TRBD2
J gene: TRBJ2-1
V gene: TRBV5-1
clone size: many
CDR3 protein: CASSLASGRTDEQFF
CDR3 DNA: TGCGCCAGCAGCTTGGCAAGCGGGAGGACGGATGAGCAGTTCTTC

D gene: -
J gene: TRBJ2-7
V gene: TRBV20-1
clone size: few
CDR3 protein: CSARGLLGDYEQYF
CDR3 DNA: TGCAGTGCTAGAGGCCTACTGGGCGACTACGAGCAGTACTTC

D gene: TRBD1
J gene: TRBJ1-5
V gene: TRBV12-3/TRBV12-4
clone size: many
CDR3 protein: CASSIQGDQPQHF
CDR3 DNA: TGTGCCAGCAGCATACAGGGGGATCAGCCCCAGCATTTT

D gene: TRBD2
J gene: TRBJ2-3
V gene: TRBV7-6
clone size: many
CDR3 protein: CASSFSLAGADTQYF
CDR3 DNA: TGTGCCAGCAGCTTTTCCCTAGCGGGGGCAGATACGCAGTATTTT

D gene: -
J gene: TRBJ1-6
V gene: TRBV2
clone size: -
CDR3 protein: CASSVEPMRNNSPLHF
CDR3 DNA: TGTGCCAGCAGCGTGGAGCCGATGAGGAATAATTCACCCCTCCACTTT

D gene: TRBD1
J gene: TRBJ2-7
V gene: TRBV29-1
clone size: many
CDR3 protein: CSAGPGQDYEQYF
CDR3 DNA: TGCAGCGCTGGCCCGGGACAGGACTACGAGCAGTACTTC

D gene: -
J gene: TRBJ2-3
V gene: TRBV7-6
clone size: many
CDR3 protein: CASSLGVGGGLDTQYF
CDR3 DNA: TGTGCCAGCAGCTTAGGAGTGGGCGGGGGCTTAGATACGCAGTATTTT

D gene: -
J gene: TRBJ2-2
V gene: TRBV6-2/TRBV6-3
clone size: few
CDR3 protein: CASSYSFDTAGTETGELFF
CDR3 DNA: TGTGCCAGCAGTTACTCATTCGACACCGCCGGGACGGAGACCGGGGAGCTGTTTTTT

D gene: -
J gene: TRBJ1-2
V gene: TRBV12-3/TRBV12-4
clone size: -
CDR3 protein: CASRDRSLYGYTF
CDR3 DNA: TGTGCCAGCAGAGACAGGTCCCTCTATGGCTACACCTTC

D gene: -
J gene: TRBJ2-7
V gene: TRBV6-2/TRBV6-3
clone size: -
CDR3 protein: CASSYIKAGRLYEQYF
CDR3 DNA: TGTGCCAGCAGTTACATAAAGGCGGGGAGGCTCTACGAGCAGTACTTC

D gene: -
J gene: TRBJ1-2
V gene: TRBV12-3/TRBV12-4
clone size: many
CDR3 protein: CASSPQTGYYGYTF
CDR3 DNA: TGTGCCAGCAGCCCCCAGACAGGTTACTATGGCTACACCTTC

D gene: -
J gene: TRBJ2-1
V gene: TRBV15
clone size: -
CDR3 protein: CATSRDQRFRDNEQFF
CDR3 DNA: TGTGCCACCAGCAGAGATCAGAGGTTCCGGGACAATGAGCAGTTCTTC

D gene: TRBD2
J gene: TRBJ2-3
V gene: TRBV4-3
clone size: many
CDR3 protein: CASSQASGGGDTQYF
CDR3 DNA: TGCGCCAGCAGCCAGGCTAGCGGGGGGGGCGATACGCAGTATTTT

D gene: -
J gene: TRBJ2-7
V gene: TRBV10-3
clone size: -
CDR3 protein: CAISITGVEDEQYF
CDR3 DNA: TGTGCCATCAGTATAACGGGAGTGGAGGACGAGCAGTACTTC

D gene: -
J gene: TRBJ2-1
V gene: TRBV12-3/TRBV12-4
clone size: few
CDR3 protein: CASGGSISGSSYNEQFF
CDR3 DNA: TGTGCCAGCGGGGGTTCTATCAGCGGCAGCTCCTACAATGAGCAGTTCTTC